This TCR beta chain was identified during a study of blood T cell repertoires in COVID-19. Study-level background: Acute and convalescent COVID-19 samples came from the United States, Italy and Spain. T cells, B-cell-depleted T cells, or PBMCs supplied cDNA or gDNA.

This CDR3 has 15 amino acids. In germline, CDR1 is MNHEY, CDR2 SMNVEV (reference sequence). J was trimmed by 9 bases and V by 2 bases; bases with no gene match: 11. Authors' analysis steps: Reference gene primer amplification in the assay estimated nucleated cell counts. Method: immunoSEQ multiplex PCR; TCRdb's copy keeps in-frame clones and lacks some. V, J and clone size are taken as reported in that table, and D and trimming were inferred from the DNA itself. The profile shows 350,000 to 450,000 clones, around 84% of them singletons. V is TRBV27 and J is TRBJ1-2; 8 nucleotides match TRBD1. Sample: peripheral blood. This clonotype originated in a woman under 30 with acute or convalescent COVID-19. The CDR3 bases are TGTGCCAGCAGTTTACAGGGGGCAACTCCTTCTAGCTACACCTTC. Its protein product is CASSLQGATPSSYTF.